These T cell receptor beta chains were read from a single sample in a study of blood T cell repertoires in COVID-19. Sequenced by immunoSEQ multiplex PCR; TCRdb stores in-frame clones only, minus some. This table holds 330,000 or so clones, around 90% found once. Sequencing was done on a sample of peripheral blood. The receptors shown here come from a man aged 25 to 40 with COVID-19, enrolled during active disease. Each CDR3 is given with its conserved first and last residue. The D gene is left open where the match is weak. The size entry is marked missing in some rows and otherwise reads once, few, many or a size class.

TRBV6-5	.	.	TRBJ1-1	CASSYSRGFTEAFF	TGTGCCAGCAGTTACTCGCGGGGTTTCACTGAAGCTTTCTTT
TRBV4-1	.	.	TRBJ1-3	CASRQGENSGNTIYF	TGCGCCAGCAGACAGGGAGAAAACTCTGGAAACACCATATATTTT
TRBV29-1	.	.	TRBJ1-1	CSASPLTMNTEAFF	TGCAGCGCTTCTCCTTTGACTATGAACACTGAAGCTTTCTTT
TRBV7-9	TRBD1	.	TRBJ1-4	CASSLGQGRLTNEKLFF	TGTGCCAGCAGCTTAGGACAGGGCCGCTTAACTAATGAAAAACTGTTTTTT
TRBV24-1	TRBD1	.	TRBJ2-2	CATRATGARGGELFF	TGTGCCACCAGGGCTACAGGGGCGCGAGGCGGGGAGCTGTTTTTT
TRBV6-5	TRBD1	.	TRBJ1-6	CATSWTGHNSPLHF	TGTGCCACCAGTTGGACAGGCCATAATTCACCCCTCCACTTT
TRBV6-5	TRBD2	.	TRBJ2-1	CASSYARGGGNEQFF	TGTGCCAGCAGTTACGCGCGGGGGGGCGGGAATGAGCAGTTCTTC
TRBV5-6	.	few	TRBJ1-2	CASSLIGSRGYGYTF	TGTGCCAGCAGCTTGATAGGGAGCCGGGGATATGGCTACACCTTC
TRBV10-3	.	once	TRBJ2-3	CAIRGRGTDTQYF	TGTGCCATCAGGGGGCGAGGCACAGATACGCAGTATTTT
TRBV6-5	.	.	TRBJ2-3	CASSLAGTSTPDTQYF	TGTGCCAGCAGTTTGGCCGGGACAAGCACCCCTGATACGCAGTATTTT
TRBV3-1/TRBV3-2	.	.	TRBJ2-1	CASSHQGGHNEQFF	TGTGCCAGCAGCCACCAGGGTGGGCACAATGAGCAGTTCTTC
TRBV28	TRBD1	.	TRBJ1-2	CASSDTGGSGYGYTF	TGTGCCAGCAGTGACACAGGGGGGTCGGGCTATGGCTACACCTTC
TRBV30	TRBD1	.	TRBJ2-2	CARGQGELFF	TGTGCCCGGGGACAGGGAGAGCTGTTTTTT
TRBV4-3	.	.	TRBJ1-2	CASSQLRGYGYTF	TGCGCCAGCAGCCAACTCAGAGGGTATGGCTACACCTTC
TRBV18	.	once	TRBJ1-1	CASSPLMNTEAFF	TGTGCCAGCTCACCACTAATGAACACTGAAGCTTTCTTT
TRBV7-9	TRBD1	.	TRBJ2-7	CASSLKGTAYEQYF	TGTGCCAGCAGCTTAAAGGGGACAGCCTACGAGCAGTACTTC